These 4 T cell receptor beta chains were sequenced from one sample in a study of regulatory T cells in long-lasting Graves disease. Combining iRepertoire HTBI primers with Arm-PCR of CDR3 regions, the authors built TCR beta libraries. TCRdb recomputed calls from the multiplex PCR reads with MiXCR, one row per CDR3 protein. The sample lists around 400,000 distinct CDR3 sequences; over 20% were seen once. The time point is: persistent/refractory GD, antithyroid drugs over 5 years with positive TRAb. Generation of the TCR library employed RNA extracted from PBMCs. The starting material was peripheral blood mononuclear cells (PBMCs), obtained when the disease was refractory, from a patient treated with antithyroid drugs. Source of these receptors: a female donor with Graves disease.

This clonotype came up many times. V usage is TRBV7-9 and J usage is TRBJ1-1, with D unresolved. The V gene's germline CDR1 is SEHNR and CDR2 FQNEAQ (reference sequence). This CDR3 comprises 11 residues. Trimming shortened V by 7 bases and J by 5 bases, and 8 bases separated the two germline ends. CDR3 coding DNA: TGTGCCAGCATCGAACAGACTGAAGCTTTCTTT. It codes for CASIEQTEAFF. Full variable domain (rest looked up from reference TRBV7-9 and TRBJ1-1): DTGVSQNPRHKITKRGQNVTFRCDPISEHNRLYWYRQTLGQGPEFLTYFQNEAQLEKSRLLSDRFSAERPKGSFSTLEIQRTEQGDSAMYLCASIEQTEAFFGQGTRLTVV.

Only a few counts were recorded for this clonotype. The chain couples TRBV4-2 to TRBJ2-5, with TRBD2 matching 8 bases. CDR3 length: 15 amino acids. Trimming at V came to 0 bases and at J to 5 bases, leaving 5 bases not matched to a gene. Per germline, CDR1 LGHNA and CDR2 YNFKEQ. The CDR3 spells CASSQDGLALETQYF. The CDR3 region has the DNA TGTGCCAGCAGCCAAGATGGACTAGCCCTTGAGACCCAGTACTTC.

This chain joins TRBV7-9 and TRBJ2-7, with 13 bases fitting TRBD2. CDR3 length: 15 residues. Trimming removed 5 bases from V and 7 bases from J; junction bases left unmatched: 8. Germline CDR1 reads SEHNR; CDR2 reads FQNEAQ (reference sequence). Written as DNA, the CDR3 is TGTGCCAGCAGCACGGGGACGACTAGCGGGAGGGAGCAGTACTTC. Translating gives CASSTGTTSGREQYF.

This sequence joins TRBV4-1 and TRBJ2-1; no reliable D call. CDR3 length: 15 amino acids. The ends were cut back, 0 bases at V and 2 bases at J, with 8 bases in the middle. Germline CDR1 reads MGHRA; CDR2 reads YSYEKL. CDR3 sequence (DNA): TGCGCCAGCAGCCAAGACTCCCGGACCTACAATGAGCAGTTCTTC. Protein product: CASSQDSRTYNEQFF.